The next 30 T cell receptor beta chains were all read from a single sample in a study of T cells in women clearing cervical HPV infection. Using immunoSEQ multiplex PCR, the repertoire was profiled, and TCRdb retains in-frame clones only, with some absent. The sample table sets out tens of thousands of clones. The specimen was blood buffy coat. The receptors were gathered from a woman between 18 and 75 years old with a cervical HPV16 infection that either progressed to CIN3+ or cleared (not recorded which).

Of note for this clone: The sequenced fragment ends 3 residues before the CDR3 boundary, so the rest is inferred from the germline J gene. The chain links TRBV18 to TRBJ1-4; D perhaps matches TRBD1 (5 bases). Germline assignment: CDR1 KGHSH and CDR2 LQKENI. The CDR3 is 15 residues long. V was clipped by 0 bases and J by 7 bases, with 12 bases between them. The CDR3 sequence is CASSPPRQGLEKLFF. Partial CDR3 DNA: TGTGCCAGCTCACCACCGCGGCAGGGTCTTGAAAAA. Drawing the rest from reference TRBV18 and TRBJ1-4, the complete variable domain is NAGVMQNPRHLVRRRGQEARLRCSPMKGHSHVYWYRQLPEEGLKFMVYLQKENIIDESGMPKERFSAEFPKEGPSILRIQQVVRGDSAAYFCASSPPRQGLEKLFFGSGTQLSVL.

On this clone: The read is 3 residues too short to cover the CDR3 end, so that end is filled in from the germline J gene. The chain couples TRBV5-1 to TRBJ1-4; 8 nucleotides align to TRBD1. From germline, CDR1 is SGHRS and CDR2 YFSETQ. With 4 bases clipped from V and 0 bases from J, the junction kept 8 bases outside the gene matches. The CDR3 runs 17 residues. CDR3 DNA (partial): TGCGCCAGCAGCATCGGACAGGGTTTAACAACTAATGAAAAA. Residues: CASSIGQGLTTNEK. The whole CDR3 protein is CASSIGQGLTTNEKLFF. The full variable domain, with the rest looked up from reference TRBV5-1 and TRBJ1-4, is KAGVTQTPRYLIKTRGQQVTLSCSPISGHRSVSWYQQTPGQGLQFLFEYFSETQRNKGNFPGRFSGRQFSNSRSEMNVSTLELGDSALYLCASSIGQGLTTNEKLFFGSGTQLSVL.

As for this clone: The read finishes 3 residues shy of the CDR3 end, and the germline J gene is used to complete it. The rearrangement joins TRBV2 to TRBJ2-2, with D perhaps assigned TRBD1 or TRBD2 (7 bases each). This CDR3 region has 14 residues. Germline-derived CDR1 and CDR2 are SNHLY and FYNNEI. Trimming left V 9 bases short and J 4 bases short, with 15 bases between. Partial CDR3 DNA: TGTGCCAGTGATACAGGGGAGGGCACCGGGGAG. It codes for CASDTGEGTGE. The whole CDR3 sequence reads CASDTGEGTGELFF.

In the case of this clone: The read is 3 residues too short to cover the CDR3 end, so that end is filled in from the germline J gene. The chain carries TRBV7-9 and TRBJ1-4, with D unresolved. The germline V and J ends were trimmed by 8 bases and 1 base, with 14 bases remaining between them. The CDR3 is 15 amino acids. Per germline, CDR1 SEHNR and CDR2 FQNEAQ (reference sequence). CDR3 DNA, as far as it was read: TGTGCCAGCTCTATCCCTGTCGGAACTAATGAAAAA. It translates to CASSIPVGTNEK. The complete CDR3 protein is CASSIPVGTNEKLFF.

CDR3 bases read: TGTGCCAGAATTAAGTGGGTGGCTAGCGGGGGGCATGAG. Protein sequence: CARIKWVASGGHE. The complete CDR3 reads CARIKWVASGGHEQFF. The gene calls are TRBV30 and TRBJ2-1; 11 bases are a match to TRBD2. The read terminates 3 residues before the CDR3 end, so the remaining end is supplied by the germline J gene. V was clipped by 8 bases and J by 8 bases; unmatched bases: 17. Germline lookup yields CDR1 GTSNPN and CDR2 SVGIG (reference sequence). CDR3 length equals 16 residues.

Details on this clone: The read terminates 3 residues before the CDR3 end, so the remaining end is supplied by the germline J gene. This rearrangement joins TRBV7-2 to TRBJ2-7, with 9 bases matching TRBD2. This CDR3 is 16 amino acids long. The V segment lost 0 bases and the J segment 5 bases; nucleotides outside the gene matches: 8. The germline V gene has CDR1 SGHTA and CDR2 FQGNSA. The CDR3 loop is CASSLASSGRRNEQYF. The sequenced CDR3 bases are TGTGCCAGCAGCTTAGCTTCGAGCGGGAGGAGGAACGAG. Together with reference TRBV7-2 and TRBJ2-7, the CDR3 gives the full variable domain: GAGVSQSPSNKVTEKGKDVELRCDPISGHTALYWYRQSLGQGLEFLIYFQGNSAPDKSGLPSDRFSAERTGGSVSTLTIQRTQQEDSAVYLCASSLASSGRRNEQYFGPGTRLTVT.

Comment on this clone: The read falls 3 residues short of the CDR3 end, and the missing part is taken from the germline J gene. This chain joins TRBV2 and TRBJ2-1; 9 bases match TRBD2. The CDR3 consists of 16 residues. V lost 2 bases to trimming and J lost 6 bases; unmatched junction nucleotides: 8. Germline CDR1 is SNHLY and CDR2 is FYNNEI. CDR3 bases read: TGTGCCAGCAGTGAACCGGGGCGGGGGGGCAGCAATGAG. It codes for CASSEPGRGGSNE. The full-length CDR3 reads as CASSEPGRGGSNEQFF.

On this clone: The read falls 3 residues short of the CDR3 end, and the missing part is taken from the germline J gene. The rearrangement links TRBV20-1 to TRBJ1-2, with D perhaps matching TRBD1 (5 bases). Per germline, CDR1 DFQATT and CDR2 SNEGSKA (reference sequence). The CDR3 totals 14 residues. The V and J ends lost 0 bases and 7 bases respectively, with 15 bases between them. CDR3 region: CSARDEEGPGGYTF. The sequenced CDR3 bases are TGCAGTGCTAGAGATGAAGAGGGGCCGGGTGGC.

A word on this clone: The read stops 3 residues short of the end of the CDR3; the missing end is completed from the germline J gene. This chain uses TRBV5-1 with TRBJ2-2; possibly TRBD1 for D (5 bases). Per the germline V gene, CDR1 is SGHRS and CDR2 is YFSETQ. The CDR3 consists of 14 residues. The V end lost 1 base, the J end lost 7 bases, and 11 bases lay between the germline ends. CDR3 region: CASSLSRDGGELFF. The CDR3 DNA, read in part, is TGCGCCAGCAGCTTGTCCAGGGATGGCGGGGAG.

Remarks on this clone: The observed sequence ends 3 residues before the CDR3 terminus, with the missing tail filled in from the germline J gene. The chain recombines TRBV7-3 with TRBJ2-3; 8 bases map to TRBD2. Germline V CDR1 and CDR2: SGHTA, FQGTGA. V was clipped by 6 bases and J by 8 bases; unmatched bases: 10. CDR3 length equals 14 residues. The CDR3: CASSEGLVGVTQYF. The covered CDR3 bases are TGTGCCAGCAGTGAGGGACTAGTGGGAGTTACG.

For this clone: The CDR3 end is not reached by the read, which stops 3 residues before it; the germline J gene fills it in. The chain carries TRBV2 and TRBJ2-1; TRBD1 matches at 7 bases. This CDR3 region has 14 residues. The germline CDR1 and CDR2 sequences are SNHLY and FYNNEI. The V gene end was trimmed by 6 bases and the J gene end by 0 bases; junction bases not matched to a gene: 2. CDR3 DNA, as far as it was read: TGTGCCAGCAGACAGGGGCTCTCCTACAATGAG. It is translated as CASRQGLSYNE. The CDR3 reads in full as CASRQGLSYNEQFF.

Details on this clone: The read comes to an end 3 residues before the CDR3 does, leaving the germline J gene to fill in the end. This chain uses TRBV10-3 with TRBJ2-7, with 9 positions matching TRBD1. The CDR3 covers 15 residues. Germline CDR1 and CDR2: ENHRY and SYGVKD. V shed 7 bases and J 3 bases; nucleotides not matched to a gene: 10. Partial CDR3 DNA: TGTGCCATCATCCCCGGGACAGGGAATCTCTACGAG. Encoded protein: CAIIPGTGNLYE. The entire CDR3 sequence reads CAIIPGTGNLYEQYF.

Points on this clone: Read data end 3 residues before the CDR3 end; the end is taken from the germline J gene. The chain combines TRBV19 with TRBJ1-1; D ambiguous. CDR1 is LNHDA and CDR2 is SQIVND in the germline V gene (reference sequence). CDR3 length: 13 residues. The CDR3 bases that were read are TGTGCCAGTAGTATCGGAAAGGACTACGGT. Translating it yields CASSIGKDYG. The full-length CDR3 reads as CASSIGKDYGAFF.

Worth noting for this clone: At one end, the junction sequence differs from germline, possibly due to a read error. The read falls 3 residues short of the CDR3 end, and the missing part is taken from the germline J gene. This sequence joins TRBV7-2 and TRBJ1-4, with TRBD1 identical over 11 bases. The CDR3 is 14 amino acids. CDR1 SGHTA and CDR2 FQGNSA come from the germline V gene. The CDR3 loop reads CASNLGDRGEKLFF. The CDR3 bases that were read are TGTGCCAGCAACTTAGGGGACAGGGGGGAAAAA.

With regard to this clone: The read finishes 3 residues shy of the CDR3 end, and the germline J gene is used to complete it. The chain uses TRBV5-6 and TRBJ2-7; possible D gene TRBD1, 6 bases. The CDR3 extends over 13 amino acids. Between the trimmed V and J ends, which lost 3 bases and 5 bases, there was a span of 12 bases. CDR1 is SGHDT, CDR2 YYEEEE, per germline. The CDR3 DNA, read in part, is TGTGCCAGCAGCTGGGCAGGGGTGAACGAG. Translating gives CASSWAGVNE. The CDR3 in its entirety is CASSWAGVNEQYF.

Notes on this clone: The missing CDR3 end, 3 residues past where the read stops, is filled in from the germline J gene. V usage is TRBV28 and J usage is TRBJ2-5, with 10 bases that match TRBD2. CDR3 length: 13 residues. V trimming: 5 bases; J trimming: 4 bases; junction bases outside the gene matches: 1. CDR1 is MDHEN and CDR2 is SYDVKM in the germline V gene. CDR3 bases read: TGTGCCAGCAGTAGGACTAGCGGAGAGACC. This encodes CASSRTSGET. The full CDR3 sequence reads CASSRTSGETQYF.

Details on this clone: The read comes to an end 3 residues before the CDR3 does, leaving the germline J gene to fill in the end. This rearrangement joins TRBV5-1 to TRBJ2-7; maybe TRBD2 (6 bases). Germline CDR1 is SGHRS and CDR2 is YFSETQ. The CDR3 is 12 residues long. V lost 5 bases and J 2 bases, leaving 8 bases between the germline ends. CDR3 bases read: TGCGCCAGCAGTGCGGGGACCTACGAG. Translated: CASSAGTYE. From start to end, the CDR3 is CASSAGTYEQYF. Full variable domain (outside the CDR3, taken from reference TRBV5-1 and TRBJ2-7): KAGVTQTPRYLIKTRGQQVTLSCSPISGHRSVSWYQQTPGQGLQFLFEYFSETQRNKGNFPGRFSGRQFSNSRSEMNVSTLELGDSALYLCASSAGTYEQYFGPGTRLTVT.

Points on this clone: The CDR3 extends 3 residues past the end of the read, so its final part is completed from the germline J gene. The chain is built from TRBV29-1 and TRBJ2-5; 8 bases are a match to TRBD2. Unmatched junction bases numbered 12, after V lost 1 base and J lost 5 bases. Germline CDR1 SQVTM, CDR2 ANQGSEA. The CDR3 has 16 amino acids. The covered CDR3 bases are TGCAGCGTTGAAGGCCATCCGAGCGGGAGAAGGGAGACC. Translating gives CSVEGHPSGRRET. In full, the CDR3 reads CSVEGHPSGRRETQYF.

A note on this clone: The read ends 3 residues before the CDR3 terminus; that terminus is restored from the germline J gene. This chain uses TRBV18 with TRBJ1-2, with D possibly TRBD1 on 5 matching bases. This CDR3 has 13 residues. CDR1 KGHSH and CDR2 LQKENI come from the germline V gene. This CDR3 is CASSPQRDEDYTF. The CDR3 DNA, read in part, is TGTGCCAGCTCACCTCAGCGGGACGAGGAC.

Concerning this clone itself: The sequenced fragment ends 3 residues before the CDR3 boundary, so the rest is inferred from the germline J gene. The chain combines TRBV30 with TRBJ1-4, with TRBD1 identical over 8 bases. CDR1 and CDR2 from the germline V gene are GTSNPN and SVGIG (reference sequence). CDR3 length equals 14 residues. CDR3 sequence: CACPGQGAYSPLFF. The covered CDR3 bases are TGTGCCTGCCCGGGGCAGGGGGCTTATTCACCA.

For this clone: The read gets to within 3 residues of the CDR3 end, and the germline J gene fills in the rest. The chain carries TRBV5-1 and TRBJ2-1; D might be TRBD1 (5 bases). Trimming cost V 3 bases and J 0 bases, with 7 bases left between them. Germline CDR1 reads SGHRS; CDR2 reads YFSETQ. CDR3 length equals 14 residues. CDR3 DNA (partial): TGCGCCAGCAGCTCGGACACCTCCTACAATGAG. This gives the protein CASSSDTSYNE. The whole CDR3 region reads CASSSDTSYNEQFF.

Comments on this clone: The CDR3 goes on 3 residues after the read ends, and that part is filled in from the germline J gene. This sequence joins TRBV10-3 and TRBJ2-7; D not certain. CDR3 length: 12 amino acids. The germline gives CDR1 ENHRY, CDR2 SYGVKD. V was pared by 2 bases and J by 3 bases, with 5 bases between. The CDR3 here is CAISETVYEQYF. The CDR3 bases that were read are TGTGCCATCAGTGAGACAGTCTACGAG.

As concerns this clone: Coverage ceases 3 residues before the CDR3 finishes, and the germline J gene fills in the end. V usage is TRBV7-9 and J usage is TRBJ2-7; 10 bases line up with TRBD1. Germline loops: CDR1 SEHNR, CDR2 FQNEAQ (reference sequence). CDR3 size: 15 residues. The J segment lost 3 bases and the V segment lost 1 base, leaving 3 bases of the junction unmatched. The CDR3 loop is CASSLETGGGYEQYF. Partial CDR3 DNA: TGTGCCAGCAGCTTAGAGACAGGGGGCGGCTACGAG. Complete variable domain (other parts from reference TRBV7-9 and TRBJ2-7): DTGVSQNPRHKITKRGQNVTFRCDPISEHNRLYWYRQTLGQGPEFLTYFQNEAQLEKSRLLSDRFSAERPKGSFSTLEIQRTEQGDSAMYLCASSLETGGGYEQYFGPGTRLTVT.

In regard to this clone: The read is 3 residues too short to cover the CDR3 end, so that end is filled in from the germline J gene. This chain connects TRBV19 to TRBJ2-5; TRBD2 matches 10 bases. The CDR3 contains 15 residues. CDR1 is LNHDA, CDR2 SQIVND, per germline (reference sequence). Trimming cost V 3 bases and J 2 bases; bases outside gene matches: 3. Incomplete CDR3 DNA: TGTGCCAGTAGTATGGGTAGCGGGGGGCAAGAGACC. Translating it yields CASSMGSGGQET. The whole CDR3 reads CASSMGSGGQETQYF.

The CDR3 bases that were read are TGCAGTGCTAGAGTGGGCGTAGAGACC. It codes for CSARVGVET. The full CDR3 reads CSARVGVETQYF. This rearrangement joins TRBV20-1 to TRBJ2-5; D not certain. The read ends 3 residues shy of where the CDR3 ends; the end is completed using the germline J gene. The ends were cut back, 1 base at V and 4 bases at J, with 7 bases in the middle. The CDR3 totals 12 residues. Per germline, CDR1 DFQATT and CDR2 SNEGSKA (reference sequence).

Regarding this clone: The read terminates 3 residues ahead of where the CDR3 ends, so the germline J gene completes it. The chain couples TRBV7-9 to TRBJ2-2; either TRBD1 or TRBD2 may supply D (6 bases each). Germline V CDR1 and CDR2: SEHNR, FQNEAQ (reference sequence). The CDR3 runs 15 residues. Trimming removed 7 bases from V and 7 bases from J, with 19 bases in between. The CDR3 sequence is CASTPKAGEDGELFF. The DNA read from the CDR3 is TGTGCCAGCACCCCGAAGGCAGGGGAGGACGGGGAG.

Partial CDR3 DNA: TGTGCCAGCAGCCAAGCTAGCGGGGGGCTCTACGAG. This translates into CASSQASGGLYE. The complete CDR3 sequence is CASSQASGGLYEQYF. This sequence joins TRBV16 and TRBJ2-7, with TRBD2 matching 11 bases. The CDR3 end is not reached by the read, which stops 3 residues before it; the germline J gene fills it in. Trimming removed 2 bases from V and 3 bases from J; junction bases left unmatched: 3. The CDR3 spans 15 residues. Germline V CDR1 and CDR2: KGHSY, FQNENV.

As regards this clone: Read coverage stops 3 residues before the CDR3 terminus; the germline J gene supplies the remainder. This sequence joins TRBV6-2 or TRBV6-3 and TRBJ2-7, with 7 bases matching TRBD1. Germline V gene sequence: CDR1 MNHEY, CDR2 SVGEGT. The V gene end was trimmed by 1 base and the J gene end by 2 bases; junction bases not matched to a gene: 8. The CDR3 sequence is 16 residues long. This CDR3 is CASSYLKGQITYEQYF. Partial CDR3 DNA: TGTGCCAGCAGTTACTTAAAGGGACAGATAACCTACGAG.

As to this clone: The observed sequence ends 3 residues before the CDR3 terminus, with the missing tail filled in from the germline J gene. The V gene is TRBV6-2 or TRBV6-3, the J gene TRBJ2-1; 8 bases fit TRBD2. CDR3 length equals 14 residues. V shed 6 bases and J 4 bases; nucleotides not matched to a gene: 5. The germline V gene has CDR1 MNHEY and CDR2 SVGEGT. The CDR3 loop is CASSTLAVYNEQFF. CDR3 DNA, as far as it was read: TGTGCCAGCAGCACACTAGCGGTTTACAATGAG.

In regard to this clone: Coverage ceases 3 residues before the CDR3 finishes, and the germline J gene fills in the end. This rearrangement joins TRBV4-2 to TRBJ2-3; 7 bases fit TRBD1. Germline V CDR1 and CDR2: LGHNA, YNFKEQ. The V and J ends lost 0 bases and 2 bases, in that order; junction bases with no gene match: 2. CDR3 size: 15 residues. The CDR3 region is CASSQDGTVTDTQYF. The CDR3 DNA, read in part, is TGTGCCAGCAGCCAAGATGGGACAGTCACAGATACG.